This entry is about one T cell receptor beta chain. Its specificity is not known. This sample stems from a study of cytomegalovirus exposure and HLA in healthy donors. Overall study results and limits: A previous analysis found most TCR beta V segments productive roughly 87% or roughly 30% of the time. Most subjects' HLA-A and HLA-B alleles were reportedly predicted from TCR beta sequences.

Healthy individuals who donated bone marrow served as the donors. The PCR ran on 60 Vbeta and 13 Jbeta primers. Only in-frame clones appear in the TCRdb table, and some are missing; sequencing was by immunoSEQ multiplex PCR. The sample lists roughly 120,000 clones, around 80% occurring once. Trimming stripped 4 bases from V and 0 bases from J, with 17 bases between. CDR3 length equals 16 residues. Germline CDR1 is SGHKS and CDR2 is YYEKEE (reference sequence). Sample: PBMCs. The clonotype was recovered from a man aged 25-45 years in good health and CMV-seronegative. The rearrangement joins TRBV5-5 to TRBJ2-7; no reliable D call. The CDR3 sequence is CASSGAASSSSYEQYF. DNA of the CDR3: TGTGCCAGCAGCGGAGCAGCCTCTTCAAGCTCCTACGAGCAGTACTTC.